Listed below are T cell receptor beta chains from one sample, sequenced in a study of blood T cell repertoires in COVID-19. Profiled with immunoSEQ multiplex PCR; TCRdb holds only in-frame clones, not every one. The top ten hold roughly 7.3% of the sample, which has hundreds of thousands of clones, roughly nine tenths seen once. Input material: peripheral blood. The receptors here all came from a woman in her fifties or sixties with COVID-19, enrolled during active disease. Both conserved end residues are part of each CDR3. A D gene is named only where the DNA matches it firmly. Clone size is stated in some rows and not others, as once, few, many or a class when expanded.

. TRBJ1-5 TRBV27 . TGTGCCAGCACCTCGGGGGGCCAGCCCCAGCATTTT CASTSGGQPQHF
. TRBJ2-5 TRBV25-1 once TGTGCCAGCAGTGAATCTGTGGCGGGTAGAGAGACCCAGTACTTC CASSESVAGRETQYF
TRBD1 TRBJ2-3 TRBV11-1 . TGTGCCAGCAGCCCCCGACAGGGGGCAAGGGATACGCAGTATTTT CASSPRQGARDTQYF
. TRBJ2-1 TRBV20-1 . TGCAGTGCTAGACTAGTAAATGAGCAGTTCTTC CSARLVNEQFF
. TRBJ1-3 TRBV30 . TGTGCTGCGGGAAGATATGGAAACACCATATATTTT CAAGRYGNTIYF
TRBD1 TRBJ2-5 TRBV5-1 once TGCGCCAGCAGCAGGCGGACAGGGCAGCAGGCGGAGACCCAGTACTTC CASSRRTGQQAETQYF
. TRBJ2-5 TRBV12-3/TRBV12-4 . TGTGCCAGCAGTTTAGGGCGGAGAGAGACCCAGTACTTC CASSLGRRETQYF
TRBD1 TRBJ1-2 TRBV5-6 . TGTGCCAGCAGCCCGACAGGGAGGAAATACTATGGCTACACCTTC CASSPTGRKYYGYTF
. TRBJ2-5 TRBV28 . TGTGCCAGCAGTTTATGGGGTGGGGCAGGCGCGTACTTC CASSLWGGAGAYF
. TRBJ1-2 TRBV19 . TGTGCCAGTCGTAGGGAGAACGGCTACACCTTC CASRRENGYTF
. TRBJ2-3 TRBV5-1 . TGCGCCAGCAGCGTCGGAGGGAGGGCGGGGGCTTTGGATACGCAGTATTTT CASSVGGRAGALDTQYF
TRBD1 TRBJ1-1 TRBV5-1 once TGCGCCAGCAGCGCTACAGGGGCAGGCACTGAAGCTTTCTTT CASSATGAGTEAFF
. TRBJ2-1 TRBV7-9 . TGTGCCAGCAGCTTAGGACACAACAATGAGCAGTTCTTC CASSLGHNNEQFF
. TRBJ1-1 TRBV5-1 once TGCGCCAGCTGCAGGGTCTTGGACACTGAAGCTTTCTTT CASCRVLDTEAFF
TRBD1 TRBJ2-5 TRBV2 once TGTGCCAGCAGGGATAGGACAGGGGGGACCCAGTACTTC CASRDRTGGTQYF
. TRBJ2-7 TRBV7-9 . TGTGCCAGCAGCTTAGCCCAGGGCCTCGAGCAGTACTTC CASSLAQGLEQYF
. TRBJ2-1 TRBV6-1 . TGTGCCAGCAGTGAGTGGGTAGCTAGCTCCTACAATGAGCAGTTCTTC CASSEWVASSYNEQFF
. TRBJ1-5 TRBV19 few TGTGCCAGTATTAAGACGGGGGGAAATCAGCCCCAGCATTTT CASIKTGGNQPQHF
TRBD1 TRBJ1-3 TRBV10-3 once TGTGCCATCAGTGAACAGGGGCGTAATGCCGCTGGAAACACCATATATTTT CAISEQGRNAAGNTIYF
. TRBJ2-5 TRBV3-1/TRBV3-2 . TGTGCCAGCAGCCAATCCGAAGAGACCCAGTACTTC CASSQSEETQYF
. TRBJ1-5 TRBV5-8 . TGTGCCAGCAGCTTGGCGTCTTATAGCAATCAGCCCCAGCATTTT CASSLASYSNQPQHF
. TRBJ1-1 TRBV6-5 . TGTGCCAGCACCCCACAAGACTTATACACTGAAGCTTTCTTT CASTPQDLYTEAFF
TRBD1 TRBJ1-5 TRBV11-2 . TGTGCCAGCAGCCAGGGGGGAGGAGGGCAGCCCCAGCATTTT CASSQGGGGQPQHF
. TRBJ1-2 TRBV28 . TGTGCCAGCAGTTTAGGATCCGGCGGGCAGGCTCATGGCTACACCTTC CASSLGSGGQAHGYTF
TRBD1 TRBJ2-3 TRBV19 . TGTGCCAGTAGTAGAGGGACAGGTTCTTTAGATACGCAGTATTTT CASSRGTGSLDTQYF
TRBD2 TRBJ2-4 TRBV6-5 . TGTGCCAGCATTTCCCGGGGGGATGGTGGGGACATTCAGTACTTC CASISRGDGGDIQYF
. TRBJ2-1 TRBV10-3 . TGTGCCATCAGTGAGTCGACCGTGCAGGGCGCATCCTACAATGAGCAGTTCTTC CAISESTVQGASYNEQFF
TRBD1 TRBJ1-2 TRBV4-1 . TGCGCCAGCAGCCCGGAGACAGGGGGGAACTATGGCTACACCTTC CASSPETGGNYGYTF
TRBD1 TRBJ2-2 TRBV7-3 . TGTGCCAGCAGCTCGGACAGGGGGTTTAACACCGGGGAGCTGTTTTTT CASSSDRGFNTGELFF